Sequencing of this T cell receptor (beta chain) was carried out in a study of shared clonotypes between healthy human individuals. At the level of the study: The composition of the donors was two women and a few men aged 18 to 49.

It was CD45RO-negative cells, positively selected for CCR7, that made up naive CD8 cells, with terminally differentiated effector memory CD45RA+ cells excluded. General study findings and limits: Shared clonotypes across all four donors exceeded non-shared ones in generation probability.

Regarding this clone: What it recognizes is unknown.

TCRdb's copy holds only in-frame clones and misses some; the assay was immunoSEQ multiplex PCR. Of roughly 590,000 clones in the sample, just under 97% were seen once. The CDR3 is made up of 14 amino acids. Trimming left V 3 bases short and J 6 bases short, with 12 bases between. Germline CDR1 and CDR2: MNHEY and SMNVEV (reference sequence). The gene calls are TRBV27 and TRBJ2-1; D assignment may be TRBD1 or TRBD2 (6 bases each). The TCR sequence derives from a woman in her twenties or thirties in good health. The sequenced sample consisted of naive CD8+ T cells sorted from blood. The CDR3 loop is CASSLSRGGNEQFF. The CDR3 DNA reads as TGTGCCAGCAGTTTGTCCAGGGGAGGCAATGAGCAGTTCTTC.